The 15 T cell receptor beta chains below come from one sample, sequenced in a study of CD8+CD57+ T cells in acquired aplastic anemia (dated by TCRdb to 2016 to 2019). TCRdb names Illumina HiSeq 2000 as the instrument used. Profiling of TCR beta VDJ combinations and CDR3 sequences used genomic DNA as the template. Using fastp trimming at Q25 and MiXCR clonotype assembly, TCRdb reanalyzed the public sequencing data and kept in-frame beta chains. Rows with one shared CDR3 protein collapse into an entry with the most common genes and DNA. Counted in this sample were about 200,000 distinct CDR3 sequences; 34% of them appeared once. 1.1% of the sample is held by the ten biggest clonotypes. The material sequenced was sorted CD4+, CD8+, or CD8+CD57+ T cells (not recorded which) from PBMCs. All receptors derive from a human donor in good health, serving as a control.

As regards this clonotype: At one of its ends the junction is not consistent with the germline gene, which may arise from a read error. The V call is TRBV20-1, the J call TRBJ1-4; TRBD1 agrees at 8 bases. Germline-derived CDR1 and CDR2 are DFQATT and SNEGSKA (reference sequence). The CDR3 covers 14 residues. The CDR3 loop is CCARDVQGGEKLFF. The CDR3 DNA sequence: TGCTGTGCTAGAGATGTACAGGGGGGGGAAAAACTGTTTTTT.

This clonotype has a handful of counts. This clone may be a read error of a much larger clone one base away. The chain is built from TRBV20-1 and TRBJ1-2; D possibly corresponds to TRBD1 (6 bases). Germline V gene data show CDR1 as DFQATT and CDR2 as SNEGSKA (reference sequence). The CDR3 loop spans 15 amino acids. The CDR3: CGARDQLDSIHGYTF. For the CDR3, the DNA is TGCGGTGCTAGAGATCAGTTGGACAGTATCCATGGCTACACCTTC.

This clonotype occurred many times. The chain combines TRBV2 with TRBJ1-4; 10 nucleotides agree with TRBD1. This CDR3 has 15 amino acids. The V gene end was trimmed by 6 bases and the J gene end by 8 bases; junction bases not matched to a gene: 9. The germline CDR1 and CDR2 sequences are SNHLY and FYNNEI. CDR3 sequence: CASRGQGRESEKLFF. The DNA for the CDR3 is TGTGCCAGCAGGGGACAGGGGCGTGAAAGCGAAAAACTGTTTTTT.

This clonotype was observed a few times. This sequence joins TRBV9 and TRBJ1-3; 9 bases match TRBD1. CDR1 is SGDLS and CDR2 is YYNGEE in the germline V gene. The CDR3 totals 16 residues. Losses at the gene ends were 4 bases for V and 6 bases for J; bases not matched to a gene: 11. The CDR3 loop is CASSPRPGQGENTIYF. Written as DNA, the CDR3 is TGTGCCAGCAGCCCCCGACCGGGACAGGGAGAAAACACCATATATTTT.

The chain uses TRBV10-3 and TRBJ1-2; tentative D call: TRBD1 (6 bases). The length of the CDR3 is 15 residues. Germline CDR1 ENHRY, CDR2 SYGVKD. The V gene lost 5 bases and the J gene lost 7 bases, with 20 bases spanning the gap. The CDR3 sequence: CAISSPETGFFGYTF. DNA of the CDR3: TGTGCCATCAGTTCTCCCGAAACAGGGTTCTTTGGCTACACCTTC.

This clonotype was detected many times. The rearrangement uses TRBV10-2 and TRBJ1-2; no reliable D call. Germline V CDR1 and CDR2: WSHSY, SAAADI. V lost 8 bases to trimming and J lost 5 bases, with 9 bases between them. The CDR3 has 11 residues. This chain's CDR3 is CASGRDYGYTF. The CDR3 DNA sequence: TGCGCCAGCGGTAGGGATTATGGCTACACCTTC.

Notes on this clonotype: Being one base from a much bigger clone, this may be a read error. It is likely a read error, because the conserved phenylalanine at the end of the CDR3 is missing. The chain recombines TRBV2 with TRBJ1-1; D gene uncertain. Germline V gene sequence: CDR1 SNHLY, CDR2 FYNNEI. CDR3 size: 15 residues. With 7 bases removed from V and 4 bases from J, the gap between germline ends came to 19 bases. The CDR3 DNA sequence: TGTGCCAGCACCTCGAGGTCGGGGTGGGCCACTGAAGCTTTCTCT. This gives the protein CASTSRSGWATEAFS.

This clonotype was seen many times. The chain is built from TRBV24-1 and TRBJ2-1, with 15 bases identical to TRBD2. The length of the CDR3 is 16 residues. Germline CDR1 is KGHDR and CDR2 is SFDVKD. Trimming cost V 5 bases and J 5 bases; bases outside gene matches: 3. The DNA for the CDR3 is TGTGCCACCAGTGGGACTAGCGGGGGGGTTGACAATGAGCAGTTCTTC. It yields the protein CATSGTSGGVDNEQFF.

This clonotype was counted many times. J is TRBJ2-7 and V is TRBV5-1; TRBD2 agrees at 13 bases. V was pared by 4 bases and J by 0 bases, with 10 bases of the junction left unmatched. Germline CDR1 and CDR2: SGHRS and YFSETQ. The CDR3 sequence is 18 residues long. The CDR3 region has the DNA TGCGCCAGCAGCCGTCAGACTAGCGGGGGGACCAACTCCTACGAGCAGTACTTC. Translated: CASSRQTSGGTNSYEQYF.

This CDR3 reads CASSPGPAGGQETQYF. DNA for the CDR3: TGTGCCAGCAGCCCGGGCCCAGCGGGGGGCCAAGAGACCCAGTACTTC. This rearrangement joins TRBV5-8 to TRBJ2-5; 9 bases are shared with TRBD2. CDR1 and CDR2 from the germline V gene are SGHTS and YDEGEE. The ends lost 4 bases at V and 1 base at J; junction bases unmatched: 8. The CDR3 covers 16 residues.

This clonotype was counted a few times. Being one base from a much bigger clone, this may be a read error. V gene TRBV19 combines with J gene TRBJ1-2; 7 nucleotides match TRBD1. Germline loops: CDR1 LNHDA, CDR2 SQIVND (reference sequence). The CDR3 totals 14 residues. CDR3 DNA sequence: TGTGCCGGTAGTTCCGACAGGGCGGGCTATGGCTACACCTTC. Encoded protein: CAGSSDRAGYGYTF. Full variable domain (outside the CDR3, taken from reference TRBV19 and TRBJ1-2): DGGITQSPKYLFRKEGQNVTLSCEQNLNHDAMYWYRQDPGQGLRLIYYSQIVNDFQKGDIAEGYSVSREKKESFPLTVTSAQKNPTAFYLCAGSSDRAGYGYTFGSGTRLTVV.

Concerning this clonotype: One end of the junction does not line up with germline, which may come from a read error. This chain joins TRBV7-9 and TRBJ2-3; D may be TRBD1 or TRBD2 (5 bases each). The CDR3 has 13 residues. The germline V gene encodes CDR1 SEHNR and CDR2 FQNEAQ (reference sequence). CDR3 in amino acids: CASSLGTGDTQYF. The CDR3 region has the DNA TGTGCTAGCAGCTTAGGGACCGGAGATACGCAGTATTTT.

This clonotype was picked up many times. The chain joins TRBV19 to TRBJ1-6; D not certain. The CDR3 runs to 16 residues. CDR1 is LNHDA and CDR2 is SQIVND in the germline V gene (reference sequence). V shed 3 bases and J shed 5 bases, with 14 bases lying between them. CDR3 in amino acids: CASSMAAGGNNSPLHF. CDR3 bases: TGTGCCAGTAGTATGGCGGCAGGCGGAAATAATTCACCCCTCCACTTT. Combining the CDR3 with reference TRBV19 and TRBJ1-6 gives the whole variable domain DGGITQSPKYLFRKEGQNVTLSCEQNLNHDAMYWYRQDPGQGLRLIYYSQIVNDFQKGDIAEGYSVSREKKESFPLTVTSAQKNPTAFYLCASSMAAGGNNSPLHFGNGTRLTVT.

This clonotype has a count of ten or more. J is TRBJ1-2 and V is TRBV20-1; D is perhaps TRBD1 (5 bases). CDR3 length equals 11 residues. Trimming took off 6 bases at V and 8 bases at J, with 13 bases between the two ends. Germline V lookup: CDR1 DFQATT, CDR2 SNEGSKA (reference sequence). The chain's CDR3 is CSALRGGGYTF. DNA of the CDR3: TGCAGTGCCCTAAGGGGCGGAGGCTACACCTTC.

In regard to this clonotype: A single base separates this from a much larger clone, so it may be a read error. The V call is TRBV6-5, the J call TRBJ2-7; D is undetermined. This CDR3 is 15 amino acids long. Trimming took off 0 bases at V and 7 bases at J, with 16 bases between the two ends. Germline V CDR1 and CDR2: MNHEY, SVGAGI. In nucleotides, the CDR3 is TGTGCCAGCAGTTACTCGTCCCCCCTTCTATGGGAGCAGTACTTC. This gives the protein CASSYSSPLLWEQYF.